The source of this T cell receptor (beta chain) is a study of breast tumors, draining lymph nodes, adjacent tissues listed by TCRdb under 2016. With respect to the entire study: In breast cancer patients, the study compared the TCR beta repertoires of tumor, adjacent nontumor tissue and axillary lymph nodes. In human breast cancer, the study set out to assess how tumor, surrounding tissue and draining lymph node repertoires relate to one another and whether T cells might be exchanged between them. Results and caveats for the whole study, not just this receptor: Tumor and nontumor tissue repertoires were significantly more similar in luminal-like than in basal-like breast cancer. The study presented the conclusion that tumor T cells originate in lymph nodes as consistent with a hypothesis, not as something directly demonstrated. The data were considered consistent with the idea that most tumor T cells come from the lymph node and then expand in tumor tissue. Tumor T-cell repertoires showed less diversity than lymph node repertoires and more diversity than nontumor tissue repertoires, and tumor T-cell repertoires showed preferential V and J gene usage.

TCRdb records Illumina HiSeq 2000 as the sequencer. TCR beta chain libraries were generated by multiplex PCR amplification. High-throughput sequencing was used to analyze the amplified TCR beta chain products. The public reads were run again by TCRdb, first through fastp at Q25 and then through MiXCR, and only productive beta chains were kept. One record per CDR3 amino acid sequence lists the most common genes and DNA. The sample yields a few hundred thousand distinct CDR3 sequences; under 40% were counted once. Over 3.5% of the sample goes to the ten largest clones. The lymph node samples were taken from the axillary draining lymph nodes of breast cancer patients. This clonotype was counted ten times or more. Its binding antigen is unknown. No qualities accompany the bases; no much larger clone lies one base away. The CDR3 starts with the cysteine, ends with the phenylalanine, and has 16 residues. The kept DNA is CDR3 alone, 48 bases in frame from the first base. Relative to germline, V is missing 3 bases and J is missing 9 bases, with 15 bases of the junction outside any gene match. The germline V gene sets CDR1 to SQVTM and CDR2 to ANQGSEA.

The TCR originated in a female donor with breast cancer. Some clones in this sample may be carry-over from other donors' samples. The sequenced sample was axillary lymph node tissue. The chain couples TRBV29-1 to TRBJ2-1; TRBD2 lines up with 9 middle nucleotides. The DNA is as follows: TGCAGCGTTGAGCACCCCTTGCGGGGGGGCCTGGGTGAGCAGTTCTTC. The encoded protein is CSVEHPLRGGLGEQFF.